The following is a T cell receptor (beta chain) sequence with its context. The record originates from a study of OX40 agonist ivuxolimab in advanced cancers. The wider study: Males comprised 82.7% of the group, whose mean age was approximately 60 years (range roughly 20 to 85). Three patients, one with hepatocellular carcinoma and two with cutaneous melanoma, responded partially.

Clones were sequenced by immunoSEQ multiplex PCR, and TCRdb holds only the in-frame ones, with some missing. Of tens of thousands of clones in the sample, approximately 93% are singletons; the top ten hold around a sixth. Losses at the gene ends were 8 bases for V and 6 bases for J; bases not matched to a gene: 1. The V gene's germline CDR1 is MRHNA and CDR2 SNTAGT. CDR3 length equals 12 residues. This receptor was identified in an adult with an advanced solid tumor such as melanoma, head and neck, liver or kidney cancer. The V and J genes are TRBV6-4 and TRBJ1-6, with 7 bases that match TRBD1. This specimen was CD4+ or CD8+ T cells sorted from blood, taken in a trial of the OX40 agonist ivuxolimab. As DNA, the CDR3 is TGTGCCAGCCGACAGGGTAATTCACCCCTCCACTTT. Translating it yields CASRQGNSPLHF.